A single T cell receptor (beta chain) is shown here with its context. The antigen is undetermined. The CDR3 totals 15 residues. The germline CDR1 and CDR2 sequences are SEHNR and FQNEAQ (reference sequence). The V end was cut by 4 bases, the J end by 7 bases, with 18 bases between. Via MiXCR, TCRdb re-called the reads, giving one row per CDR3 protein. The sample contains about 830,000 distinct CDR3 sequences, 30% to 35% of which appear only once. The data belong to a study of T cell repertoires in cytomegalovirus infection. The chain has TRBV7-9 and TRBJ2-3; D unresolved. This TCR came from a human donor in good health (CMV status not recorded). Some clones in this sample may be carry-over from other donors' samples. The specimen comprised cultured CD8+ T cells from PBMCs, sampled from culture after CMV antigen stimulation. The CDR3 bases are TGTGCCAGCAGCTCCCGAAGGGTAGACTTGTATACGCAGTATTTT. Residues: CASSSRRVDLYTQYF.